This T cell receptor (beta chain) was captured in a study of blood T cell repertoires in COVID-19. Study at large: Some COVID-19 samples were acute and others convalescent; all came from the United States, Italy and Spain. T cells, B-cell-depleted T cells, or PBMCs supplied cDNA or gDNA.

The germline CDR1 and CDR2 sequences are SGHRS and YFSETQ. This CDR3 region has 13 residues. V was pared by 5 bases and J by 4 bases, with 12 bases between. Original processing notes: Amplifying reference gene primers gave estimates of nucleated cell counts. Generated by immunoSEQ multiplex PCR, the TCRdb table keeps only in-frame clones and is missing some. Clone size and V and J calls were adopted from that table, with D and trimming inferred from the DNA. Of over 120,000 clones detected, 80% to 90% appear once; the ten largest clones hold over 2.5%. The TCR sequence derives from a man aged 55 to 70 with active or convalescent COVID-19. The chain joins TRBV5-1 to TRBJ2-5, with a weak D call TRBD2 (5 bases). The sample was peripheral blood. CDR3 nucleotides: TGCGCCAGCAGTGTGGTCGGAGGAGAGACCCAGTACTTC. This encodes CASSVVGGETQYF.